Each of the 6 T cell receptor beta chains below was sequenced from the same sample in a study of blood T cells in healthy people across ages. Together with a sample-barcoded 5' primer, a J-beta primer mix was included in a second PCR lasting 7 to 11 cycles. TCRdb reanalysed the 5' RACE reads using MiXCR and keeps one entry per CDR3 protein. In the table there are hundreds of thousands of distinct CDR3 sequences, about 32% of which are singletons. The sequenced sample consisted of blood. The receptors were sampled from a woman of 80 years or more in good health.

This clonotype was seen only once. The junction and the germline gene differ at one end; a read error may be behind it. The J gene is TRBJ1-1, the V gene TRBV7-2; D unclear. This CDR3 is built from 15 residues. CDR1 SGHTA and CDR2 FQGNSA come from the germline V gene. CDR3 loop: CASSLTGSGNTEAFF. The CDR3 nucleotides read TGCGCCAGCAGCTTGACCGGGTCAGGGAACACTGAAGCTTTCTTT.

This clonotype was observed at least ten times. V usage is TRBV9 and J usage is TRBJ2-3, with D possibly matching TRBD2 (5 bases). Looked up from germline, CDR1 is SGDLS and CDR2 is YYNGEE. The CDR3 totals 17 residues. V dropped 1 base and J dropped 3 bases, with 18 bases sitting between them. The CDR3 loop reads CASSVTTIPGGTDTQYF. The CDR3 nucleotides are TGTGCCAGCAGCGTAACGACCATTCCAGGAGGTACAGATACGCAGTATTTT.

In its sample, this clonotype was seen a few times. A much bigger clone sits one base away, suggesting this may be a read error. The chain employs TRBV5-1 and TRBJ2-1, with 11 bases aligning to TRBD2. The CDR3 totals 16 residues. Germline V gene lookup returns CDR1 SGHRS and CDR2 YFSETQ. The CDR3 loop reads CASSSASGGPYNGQFF. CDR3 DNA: TGCGCCAGCAGCTCCGCTAGCGGGGGGCCCTACAATGGGCAGTTCTTC. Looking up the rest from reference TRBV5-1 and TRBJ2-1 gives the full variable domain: KAGVTQTPRYLIKTRGQQVTLSCSPISGHRSVSWYQQTPGQGLQFLFEYFSETQRNKGNFPGRFSGRQFSNSRSEMNVSTLELGDSALYLCASSSASGGPYNGQFFGPGTRLTVL.

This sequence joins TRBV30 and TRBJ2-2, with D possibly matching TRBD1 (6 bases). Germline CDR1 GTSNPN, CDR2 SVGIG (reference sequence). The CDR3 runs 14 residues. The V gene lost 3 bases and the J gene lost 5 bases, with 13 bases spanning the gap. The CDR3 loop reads CAWRQGTRTGELFF. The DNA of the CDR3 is TGTGCCTGGAGGCAGGGGACGCGGACCGGGGAGCTGTTTTTT.

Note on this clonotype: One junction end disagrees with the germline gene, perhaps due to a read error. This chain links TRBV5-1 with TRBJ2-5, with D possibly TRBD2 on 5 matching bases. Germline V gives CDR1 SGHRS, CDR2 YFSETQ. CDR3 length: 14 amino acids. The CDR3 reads CASNLVTAEETQYF. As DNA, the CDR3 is TGCGCTAGCAACTTGGTTACAGCGGAAGAGACCCAGTACTTC. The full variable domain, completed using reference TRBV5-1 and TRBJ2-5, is KAGVTQTPRYLIKTRGQQVTLSCSPISGHRSVSWYQQTPGQGLQFLFEYFSETQRNKGNFPGRFSGRQFSNSRSEMNVSTLELGDSALYLCASNLVTAEETQYFGPGTRLLVL.

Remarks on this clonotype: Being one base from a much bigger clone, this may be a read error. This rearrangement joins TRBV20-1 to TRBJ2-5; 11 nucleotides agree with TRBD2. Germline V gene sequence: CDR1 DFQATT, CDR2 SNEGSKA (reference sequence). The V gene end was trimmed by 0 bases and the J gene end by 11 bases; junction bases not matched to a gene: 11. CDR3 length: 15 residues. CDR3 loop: CSARDPTSGVGEQYF. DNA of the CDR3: TGCAGTGCTAGAGATCCGACTAGCGGGGTAGGAGAGCAGTACTTC.